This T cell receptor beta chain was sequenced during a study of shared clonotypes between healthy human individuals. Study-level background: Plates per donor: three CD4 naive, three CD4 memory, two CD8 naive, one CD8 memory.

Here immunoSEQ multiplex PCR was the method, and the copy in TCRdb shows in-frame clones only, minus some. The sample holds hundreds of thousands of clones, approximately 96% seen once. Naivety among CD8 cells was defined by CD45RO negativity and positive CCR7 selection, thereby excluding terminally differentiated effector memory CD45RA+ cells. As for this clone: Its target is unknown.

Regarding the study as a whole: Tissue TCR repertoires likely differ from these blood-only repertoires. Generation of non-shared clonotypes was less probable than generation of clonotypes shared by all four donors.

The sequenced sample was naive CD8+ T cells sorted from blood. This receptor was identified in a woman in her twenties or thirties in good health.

CDR3 in DNA: TGTGCCACCGACTCCGGGACAGTGAGCTCTGGGGCCAACGTCCTGACTTTC. Translated: CATDSGTVSSGANVLTF. The V and J genes are TRBV2 and TRBJ2-6; 7 bases agree with TRBD1. V shed 10 bases and J 0 bases; nucleotides not matched to a gene: 12. The CDR3 is made up of 17 amino acids. CDR1 is SNHLY and CDR2 is FYNNEI in the germline V gene.